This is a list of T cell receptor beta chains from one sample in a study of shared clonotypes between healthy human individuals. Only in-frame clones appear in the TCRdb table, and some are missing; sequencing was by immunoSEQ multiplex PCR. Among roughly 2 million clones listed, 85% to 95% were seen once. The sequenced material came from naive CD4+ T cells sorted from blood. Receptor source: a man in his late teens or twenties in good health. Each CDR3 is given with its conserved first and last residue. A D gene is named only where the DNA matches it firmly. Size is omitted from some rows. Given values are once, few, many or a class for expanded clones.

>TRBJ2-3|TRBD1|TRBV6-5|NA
TGTGCCAGCAGCCGGACAGGGAAGACAGATACGCAGTATTTT
CASSRTGKTDTQYF
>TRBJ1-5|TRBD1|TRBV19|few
TGTGCCAGTAGTCTGGGACAGGGATATCAGCCCCAGCATTTT
CASSLGQGYQPQHF
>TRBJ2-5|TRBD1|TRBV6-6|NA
TGTGCCAGCAGTTACAGGGGGACAGGAAGGGAGACCCAGTACTTC
CASSYRGTGRETQYF
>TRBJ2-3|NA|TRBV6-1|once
TGTGCCAGCAGTGAAGGAGGGGGCACAGATACGCAGTATTTT
CASSEGGGTDTQYF
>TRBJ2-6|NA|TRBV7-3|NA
TGTGCCAGCAGCTTAGGCGGATTCGCGGGGGCCAACGTCCTGACTTTC
CASSLGGFAGANVLTF
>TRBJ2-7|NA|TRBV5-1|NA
TGCGCCAGCAGCTCATTTTACAGCTTCCCCTACGAGCAGTACTTC
CASSSFYSFPYEQYF
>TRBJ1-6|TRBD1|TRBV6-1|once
TGTGCCAGTTGGACAGGGGGCCAGAGGTCACCCCTCCACTTT
CASWTGGQRSPLHF
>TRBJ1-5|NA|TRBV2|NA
TGTGCCAGCAGTGAAACTCGACAGCCCCAGCATTTT
CASSETRQPQHF
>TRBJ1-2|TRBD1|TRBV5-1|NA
TGCGCCAGCAGAGAGACAGGGGGCGGCTACACCTTC
CASRETGGGYTF
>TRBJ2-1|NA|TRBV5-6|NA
TGTGCCAGCAGCTTGTGGGCAAAGGGCCCGGGTGTCTTC
CASSLWAKGPGVF
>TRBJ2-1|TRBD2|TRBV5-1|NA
TGCGCCAGCAGCTTTGAGACTAGCTTTAACAATGAGCAGTTCTTC
CASSFETSFNNEQFF
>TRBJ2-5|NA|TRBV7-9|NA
TGTGCCAGCAGCGTGACTCGTAACGGGGAGACCCAGTACTTC
CASSVTRNGETQYF
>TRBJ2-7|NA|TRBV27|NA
TGTGCCAGCAGTTCCGTCGGGCCTTCCTACGAGCAGTACTTC
CASSSVGPSYEQYF
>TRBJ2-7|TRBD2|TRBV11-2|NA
TGTGCCAGCAGCTTAGATCTAATGGGACTAGCCTACGAGCAGTACTTC
CASSLDLMGLAYEQYF
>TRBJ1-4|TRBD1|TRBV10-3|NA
TGTGCCATCAGTGATTTTTTGGGACAGGGGGATGAAAAACTGTTTTTT
CAISDFLGQGDEKLFF
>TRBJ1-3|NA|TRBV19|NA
TGTGCCAGTAGTCCCCAATTCTCTGGAAACACCATATATTTT
CASSPQFSGNTIYF
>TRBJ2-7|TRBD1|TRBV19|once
TGTGCCAGTAGTATCGGACAGGGTAACTACGAGCAGTACTTC
CASSIGQGNYEQYF
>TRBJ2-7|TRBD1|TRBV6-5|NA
TGTGCCAGCAGTTTCAACAGGGGGTCCTACGAGCAGTACTTC
CASSFNRGSYEQYF
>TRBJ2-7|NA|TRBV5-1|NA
TGCGCCAGCAGCAGCGGTTACAGCTCCTACGAGCAGTACTTC
CASSSGYSSYEQYF
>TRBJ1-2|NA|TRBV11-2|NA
TGTGCCAGCAGCCCCGATCCTGTGGGCTATGGCTACACCTTC
CASSPDPVGYGYTF
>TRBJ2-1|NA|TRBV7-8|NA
TGTGCCAGCAGCCCCCGGCAGAGCTCCTACAATGAGCAGTTCTTC
CASSPRQSSYNEQFF
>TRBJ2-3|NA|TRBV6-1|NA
TGTGCCAGCAGTGAAAAACCTCAGCCGGGACGTTACACAGATACGCAGTATTTT
CASSEKPQPGRYTDTQYF
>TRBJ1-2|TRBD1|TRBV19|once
TGTGCCAGTACCCCGGGACAGGGGCAGGGAGGCTACACCTTC
CASTPGQGQGGYTF
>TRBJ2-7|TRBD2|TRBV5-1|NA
TGCGCCAGCAGCCCGGGGGGGTCCCAGTACGAGCAGTACTTC
CASSPGGSQYEQYF
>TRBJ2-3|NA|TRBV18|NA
TGTGCCAGCTCACCGTTGAGGACAGATACGCAGTATTTT
CASSPLRTDTQYF
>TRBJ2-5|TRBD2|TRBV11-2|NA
TGTGCCAGCAGCTTTACTAGCGGGGGCACCCAAGAGACCCAGTACTTC
CASSFTSGGTQETQYF
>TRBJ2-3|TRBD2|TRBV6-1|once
TGTGCCAGCAGTGAAGGCGGGAGCGCAGATACGCAGTATTTT
CASSEGGSADTQYF
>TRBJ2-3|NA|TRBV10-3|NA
TGTGCCATCAGTGAGTCTGTTCTTAGCACAGATACGCAGTATTTT
CAISESVLSTDTQYF
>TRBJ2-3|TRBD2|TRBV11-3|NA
TGTGCCAGCAGTTTTAGCGGGAACGGAACAGATACGCAGTATTTT
CASSFSGNGTDTQYF
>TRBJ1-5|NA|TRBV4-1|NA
TGCGCCAGCAGCCAAGGGGTGTTGGGCAATCAGCCCCAGCATTTT
CASSQGVLGNQPQHF
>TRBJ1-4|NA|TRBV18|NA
TGTGCCAGCTCACCAAGTGAGAACCTCAAAGTGTTTTTT
CASSPSENLKVFF
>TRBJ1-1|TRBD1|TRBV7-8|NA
TGTGCCAGCAGCGCCACCGGGACAGCGTCTGAAGCTTTCTTT
CASSATGTASEAFF
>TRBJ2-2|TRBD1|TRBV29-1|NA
TGCAGCGTTCGAGTTGGGACAGGGTTTTCCGGGGAGCTGTTTTTT
CSVRVGTGFSGELFF
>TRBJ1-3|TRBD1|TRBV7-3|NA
TGTGCCAGCAGCTTAAAAATTACCTGGGACAGTGGAAACACCATATATTTT
CASSLKITWDSGNTIYF
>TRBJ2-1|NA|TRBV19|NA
TGTGCCAGCGTCGGACGGGGTTACTCCTACAATGAGCAGTTCTTC
CASVGRGYSYNEQFF
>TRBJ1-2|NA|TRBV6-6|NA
TGTGCCAGCAGCTCCGACGGCTATGGCTACACCTTC
CASSSDGYGYTF
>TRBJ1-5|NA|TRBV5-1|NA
TGCGCCAGCAGCCTGACGGCAAATCAGCCCCAGCATTTT
CASSLTANQPQHF
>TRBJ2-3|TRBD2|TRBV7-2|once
TGTGCCAGCTTCGGCGGGAGAGCAGCAGATACGCAGTATTTT
CASFGGRAADTQYF
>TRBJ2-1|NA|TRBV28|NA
TGTGCCAGCAGCCTTGAGTTCCGGGGCAATGAGCAGTTCTTC
CASSLEFRGNEQFF
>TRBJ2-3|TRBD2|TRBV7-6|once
TGTGCCAGCACCGCGGGAGGGCCTGGCACAGATACGCAGTATTTT
CASTAGGPGTDTQYF
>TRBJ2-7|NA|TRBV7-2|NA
TGTGCCAGCGGCCAAGGTCGGTCCTACGAGCAGTACTTC
CASGQGRSYEQYF
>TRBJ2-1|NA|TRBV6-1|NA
TGTGCCACCAGACAGGTCTCCTACAATGAGCAGTTCTTC
CATRQVSYNEQFF
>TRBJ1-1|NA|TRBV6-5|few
TGTGCCAGCAGGCGACAACACGAAGCTTTCTTT
CASRRQHEAFF
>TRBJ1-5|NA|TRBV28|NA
TGTGCCAGCAGTGGGGGTAATCAGCCCCAGCATTTT
CASSGGNQPQHF
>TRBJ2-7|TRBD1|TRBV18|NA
TGTGCCAGCTCACAATTATCGGGACAGAGCTCCTACGAGCAGTACTTC
CASSQLSGQSSYEQYF
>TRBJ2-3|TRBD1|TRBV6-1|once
TGTGCCAGCAGTGCTCGGGACAGGGGCACAGATACGCAGTATTTT
CASSARDRGTDTQYF
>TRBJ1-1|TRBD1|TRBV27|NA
TGTGCCAGCAGGTGGGACAGGGGTGCTGAAGCTTTCTTT
CASRWDRGAEAFF
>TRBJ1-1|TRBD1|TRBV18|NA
TGTGCCAGCTCAAAGTTTGCTACAGGGGAGCCTGAAGCTTTCTTT
CASSKFATGEPEAFF
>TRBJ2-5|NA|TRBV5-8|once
TGTGCCAGCAGACTCCGGCGGGGCCAAGAGACCCAGTACTTC
CASRLRRGQETQYF
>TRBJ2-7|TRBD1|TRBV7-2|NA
TGTGCCAGCAGCACCGACAGGGGTTACTACGAGCAGTACTTC
CASSTDRGYYEQYF
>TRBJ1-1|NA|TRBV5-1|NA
TGCGCCAGCAGTCAATTGCCCGACGCGTCGAACACTGAAGCTTTCTTT
CASSQLPDASNTEAFF